The 9 T cell receptor beta chains below all came from one sample that was sequenced in a study of persistence of HIV-infected CD4 T cells. This nonspecific control used anti-CD3/anti-CD28 bead stimulation of CD4+ T cells. Sorting selected CD4+ T cells upregulating both CD40 ligand and CD69. This was the immunoSEQ version 4 assay in survey mode. Generated by immunoSEQ multiplex PCR, the TCRdb table keeps only in-frame clones and is missing some. The sample lists about 45,000 clones; 91% were seen once. Antigen specificity for these receptors is unknown. This specimen consisted of CD4+ T cells sorted from PBMCs after approximately 20-hour stimulation, obtained from a patient who received antiretroviral therapy. These receptors originate from an adult man with HIV who was CMV-seropositive.

This clone was counted between two and nine times. The chain joins TRBV18 to TRBJ1-5, with D unresolved. CDR1 is KGHSH and CDR2 is LQKENI in the germline V gene. V was cut by 5 bases and J by 3 bases, with 14 bases left in between. CDR3 size: 15 residues. CDR3 sequence reads: CASSMDPKANQPQHF. The CDR3 nucleotides are TGTGCCAGCTCAATGGACCCAAAAGCCAATCAGCCCCAGCATTTT.

V gene TRBV6-5 combines with J gene TRBJ1-6; TRBD1 aligns across 10 bases. The CDR3 sequence is 15 residues long. CDR1 is MNHEY, CDR2 SVGAGI, per germline. Trimming at V came to 0 bases and at J to 9 bases, leaving 2 bases not matched to a gene. The CDR3 here is CASSYSGQGSSPLHF. The CDR3 coding sequence is TGTGCCAGCAGTTACTCGGGACAGGGGAGTTCACCCCTCCACTTT.

V usage is TRBV7-8 and J usage is TRBJ1-6; 8 nucleotides align to TRBD1. Germline CDR1 and CDR2: SGHVS and FQNEAQ. Germline trimming cut 6 bases from V and 9 bases from J; bases unmatched to any gene: 10. The CDR3 loop spans 15 amino acids. CDR3 sequence (DNA): TGTGCCAGCAGTCCTAGGACAGGGATAGGTTCACCCCTCCACTTT. Protein sequence: CASSPRTGIGSPLHF.

The chain links TRBV5-4 to TRBJ2-1, with unresolved D. The ends were cut back, 2 bases at V and 7 bases at J, with 13 bases in the middle. The CDR3 runs to 14 residues. CDR1 and CDR2 (germline): SGHNT, YYREEE (reference sequence). CDR3 coding DNA: TGTGCCAGCAGCTTCGCTTCTTGGGGTAATGAGCAGTTCTTC. The encoded protein is CASSFASWGNEQFF.

V is TRBV18 and J is TRBJ1-4; D gene ambiguous. Trimming left V 2 bases short and J 4 bases short, with 8 bases between. The CDR3 contains 14 residues. The V gene's germline CDR1 is KGHSH and CDR2 LQKENI. The CDR3 DNA sequence: TGTGCCAGCTCACCAAAGCAGATTAATGAAAAACTGTTTTTT. Encoded protein: CASSPKQINEKLFF.

The V gene is TRBV18, the J gene TRBJ2-3; unclear D gene. There are 17 residues in the CDR3. Trimming cost V 3 bases and J 0 bases, with 16 bases left between them. The germline gives CDR1 KGHSH, CDR2 LQKENI. This chain's CDR3 is CASSPQRTKPSTDTQYF. CDR3 sequence (DNA): TGTGCCAGCTCACCCCAACGGACGAAACCTAGCACAGATACGCAGTATTTT.

The V gene is TRBV3-1 (or the pseudogene TRBV3-2), the J gene TRBJ1-4; unclear D gene. The ends were cut back, 4 bases at V and 4 bases at J, with 13 bases in the middle. This CDR3 is built from 15 residues. The germline V gene encodes CDR1 LGHDT and CDR2 YNNKEL (reference sequence). This chain's CDR3 is CASSLKTGGNEKLFF. The DNA for the CDR3 is TGTGCCAGCAGCCTAAAAACGGGAGGTAATGAAAAACTGTTTTTT.

The table lists this clone with a count of one. The genes are TRBV7-9 and TRBJ1-3, with 8 bases identical to TRBD1. Per the germline V gene, CDR1 is SEHNR and CDR2 is FQNEAQ (reference sequence). The CDR3 has 16 amino acids. Trimming at V came to 0 bases and at J to 4 bases, leaving 5 bases not matched to a gene. The CDR3 region is CASSLARTGIGNTIYF. CDR3 nucleotides: TGTGCCAGCAGCTTAGCCCGGACAGGGATCGGAAACACCATATATTTT.

The chain carries TRBV25-1 and TRBJ2-7; the D gene is possibly TRBD2 (7 bases). The germline V gene encodes CDR1 MGHDK and CDR2 SYGVNS. This CDR3 has 13 amino acids. The ends were cut back, 6 bases at V and 6 bases at J, with 15 bases in the middle. CDR3 sequence reads: CASRRGGTSEQYF. The CDR3 DNA sequence: TGTGCCAGCAGGAGGGGGGGGACCTCCGAGCAGTACTTC.